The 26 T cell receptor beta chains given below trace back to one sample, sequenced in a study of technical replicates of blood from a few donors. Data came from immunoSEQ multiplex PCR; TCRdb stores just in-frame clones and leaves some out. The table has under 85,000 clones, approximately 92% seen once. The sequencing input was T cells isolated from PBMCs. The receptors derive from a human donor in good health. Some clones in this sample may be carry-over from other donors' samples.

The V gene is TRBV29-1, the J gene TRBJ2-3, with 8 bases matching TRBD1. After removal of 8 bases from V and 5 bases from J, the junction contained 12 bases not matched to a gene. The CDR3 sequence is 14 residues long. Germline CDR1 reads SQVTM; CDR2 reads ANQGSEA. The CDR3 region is CSSTGQGRGDTQYF. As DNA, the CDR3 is TGCAGCTCAACCGGACAGGGCCGGGGAGATACGCAGTATTTT.

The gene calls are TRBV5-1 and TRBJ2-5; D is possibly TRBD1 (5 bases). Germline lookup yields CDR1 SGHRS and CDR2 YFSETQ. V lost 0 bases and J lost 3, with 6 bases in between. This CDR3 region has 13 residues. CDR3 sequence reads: CASSLGGEETQYF. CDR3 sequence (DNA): TGCGCCAGCAGCTTGGGGGGCGAAGAGACCCAGTACTTC.

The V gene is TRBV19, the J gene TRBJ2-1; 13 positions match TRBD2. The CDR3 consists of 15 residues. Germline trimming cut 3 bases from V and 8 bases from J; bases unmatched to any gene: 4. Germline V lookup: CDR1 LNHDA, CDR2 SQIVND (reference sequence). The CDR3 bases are TGTGCCAGTAGTATTGGGACTAGCGGGATATATGAGCAGTTCTTC. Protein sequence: CASSIGTSGIYEQFF. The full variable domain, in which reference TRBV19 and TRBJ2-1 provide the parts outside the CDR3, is DGGITQSPKYLFRKEGQNVTLSCEQNLNHDAMYWYRQDPGQGLRLIYYSQIVNDFQKGDIAEGYSVSREKKESFPLTVTSAQKNPTAFYLCASSIGTSGIYEQFFGPGTRLTVL.

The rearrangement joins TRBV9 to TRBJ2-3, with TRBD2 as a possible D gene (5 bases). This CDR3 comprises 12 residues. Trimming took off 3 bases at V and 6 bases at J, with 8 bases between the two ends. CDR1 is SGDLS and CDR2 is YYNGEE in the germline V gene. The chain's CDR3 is CASSGGIDTQYF. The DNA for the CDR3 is TGTGCCAGCAGCGGAGGGATCGATACGCAGTATTTT.

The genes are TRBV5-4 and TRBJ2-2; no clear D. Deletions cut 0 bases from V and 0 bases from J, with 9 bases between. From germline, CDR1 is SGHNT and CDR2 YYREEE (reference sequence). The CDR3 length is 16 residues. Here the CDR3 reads CASSLEIETNTGELFF. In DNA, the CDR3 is TGTGCCAGCAGCTTGGAGATAGAAACGAACACCGGGGAGCTGTTTTTT.

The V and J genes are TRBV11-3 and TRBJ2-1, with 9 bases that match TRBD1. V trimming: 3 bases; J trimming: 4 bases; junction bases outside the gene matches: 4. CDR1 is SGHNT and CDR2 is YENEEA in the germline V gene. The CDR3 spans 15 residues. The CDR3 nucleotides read TGTGCCAGCAGCTTCGTACAGGGGGCGTACAATGAGCAGTTCTTC. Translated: CASSFVQGAYNEQFF.

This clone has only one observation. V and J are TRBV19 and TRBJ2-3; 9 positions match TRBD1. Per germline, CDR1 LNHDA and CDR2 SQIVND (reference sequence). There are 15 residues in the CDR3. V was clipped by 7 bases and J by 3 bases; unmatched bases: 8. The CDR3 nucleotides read TGTGCCAGTAAGAGGGACAGGGAAGGAACAGATACGCAGTATTTT. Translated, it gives CASKRDREGTDTQYF. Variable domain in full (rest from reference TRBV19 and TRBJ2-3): DGGITQSPKYLFRKEGQNVTLSCEQNLNHDAMYWYRQDPGQGLRLIYYSQIVNDFQKGDIAEGYSVSREKKESFPLTVTSAQKNPTAFYLCASKRDREGTDTQYFGPGTRLTVL.

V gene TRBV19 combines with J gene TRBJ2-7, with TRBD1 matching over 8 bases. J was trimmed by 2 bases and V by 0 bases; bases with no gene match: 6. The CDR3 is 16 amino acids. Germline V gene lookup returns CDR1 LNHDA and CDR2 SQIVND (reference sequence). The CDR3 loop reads CASSIDRRTGTYEQYF. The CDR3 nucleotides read TGTGCCAGTAGTATAGACCGGAGGACAGGGACCTACGAGCAGTACTTC.

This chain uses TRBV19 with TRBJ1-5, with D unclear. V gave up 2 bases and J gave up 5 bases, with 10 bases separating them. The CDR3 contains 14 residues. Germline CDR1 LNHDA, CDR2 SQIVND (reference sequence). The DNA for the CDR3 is TGTGCCAGTAGTATAAATCAGAGGTATCAGCCCCAGCATTTT. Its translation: CASSINQRYQPQHF.

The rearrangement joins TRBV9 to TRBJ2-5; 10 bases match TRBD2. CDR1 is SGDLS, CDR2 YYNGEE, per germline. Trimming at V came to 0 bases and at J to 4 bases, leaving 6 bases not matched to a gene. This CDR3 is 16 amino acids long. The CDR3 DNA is TGTGCCAGCAGCGTAGGGGCTAGCGGGAGTCCAGAGACCCAGTACTTC. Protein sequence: CASSVGASGSPETQYF.

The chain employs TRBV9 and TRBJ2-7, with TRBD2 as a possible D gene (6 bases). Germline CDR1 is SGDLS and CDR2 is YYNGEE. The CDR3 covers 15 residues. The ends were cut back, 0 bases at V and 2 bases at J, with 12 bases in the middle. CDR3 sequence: CASSVGPGDTYEQYF. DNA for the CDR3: TGTGCCAGCAGCGTAGGGCCGGGAGATACCTACGAGCAGTACTTC.

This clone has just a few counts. The CDR3 DNA follows: TGTGCCAGCAGTTCGTTCACTGAAGCTTTCTTT. Translated, it gives CASSSFTEAFF. This sequence joins TRBV7-2 and TRBJ1-1; unclear D gene. The CDR3 is 11 amino acids. V was shortened by 6 bases and J by 4 bases, with 6 bases between the two germline ends. Germline CDR1 SGHTA, CDR2 FQGNSA.

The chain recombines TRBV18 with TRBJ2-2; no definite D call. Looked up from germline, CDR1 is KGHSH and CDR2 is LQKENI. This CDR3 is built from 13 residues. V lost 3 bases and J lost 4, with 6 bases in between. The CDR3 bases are TGTGCCAGCTCACCTCCTCCCACCGGGGAGCTGTTTTTT. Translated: CASSPPPTGELFF.

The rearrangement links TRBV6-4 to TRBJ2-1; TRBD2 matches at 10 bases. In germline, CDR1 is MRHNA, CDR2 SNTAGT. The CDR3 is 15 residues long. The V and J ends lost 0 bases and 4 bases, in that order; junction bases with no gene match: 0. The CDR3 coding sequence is TGTGCCAGCAGTGACTCAGCGGGAGGGTACAATGAGCAGTTCTTC. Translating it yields CASSDSAGGYNEQFF.

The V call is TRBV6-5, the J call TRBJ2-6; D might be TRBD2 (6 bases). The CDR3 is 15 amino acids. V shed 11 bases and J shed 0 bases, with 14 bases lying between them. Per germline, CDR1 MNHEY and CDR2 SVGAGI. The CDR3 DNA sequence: TGTGCCGGAATGGGACTTAACTCTGGGGCCAACGTCCTGACTTTC. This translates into CAGMGLNSGANVLTF.

CDR3 in DNA: TGCGCCAGCAGCCAAGTCGGCGGGAGGGATGTTACAGATACGCAGTATTTT. As protein: CASSQVGGRDVTDTQYF. This chain connects TRBV4-1 to TRBJ2-3; 9 nucleotides agree with TRBD2. This CDR3 has 17 amino acids. Germline CDR1 MGHRA, CDR2 YSYEKL. Trimming cost V 1 base and J 3 bases; bases outside gene matches: 8.

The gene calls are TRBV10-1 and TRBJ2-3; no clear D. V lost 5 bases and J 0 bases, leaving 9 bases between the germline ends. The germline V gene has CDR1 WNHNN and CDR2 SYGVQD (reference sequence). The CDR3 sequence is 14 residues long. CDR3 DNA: TGCGCCAGCAGTCCTGGGCACAGCACAGATACGCAGTATTTT. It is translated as CASSPGHSTDTQYF.

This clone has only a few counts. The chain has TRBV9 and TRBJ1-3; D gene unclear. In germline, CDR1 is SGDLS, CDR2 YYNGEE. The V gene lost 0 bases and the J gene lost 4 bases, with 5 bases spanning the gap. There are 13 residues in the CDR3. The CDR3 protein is CASSVDLGNTIYF. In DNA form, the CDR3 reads TGTGCCAGCAGCGTAGATTTAGGAAACACCATATATTTT.

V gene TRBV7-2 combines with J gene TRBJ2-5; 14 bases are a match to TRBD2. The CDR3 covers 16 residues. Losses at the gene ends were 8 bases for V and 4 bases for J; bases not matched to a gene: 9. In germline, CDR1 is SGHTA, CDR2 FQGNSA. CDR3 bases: TGTGCCAGCCGCCTAAGACTAGCGGGAGGGGGAGAGACCCAGTACTTC. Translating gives CASRLRLAGGGETQYF.

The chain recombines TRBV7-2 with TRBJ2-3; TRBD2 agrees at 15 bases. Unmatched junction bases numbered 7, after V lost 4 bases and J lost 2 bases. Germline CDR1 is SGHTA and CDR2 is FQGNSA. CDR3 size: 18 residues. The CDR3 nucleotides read TGTGCCAGCAGCTGGACTAGCGGGAGGGCGGTGGTCACAGATACGCAGTATTTT. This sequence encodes CASSWTSGRAVVTDTQYF.

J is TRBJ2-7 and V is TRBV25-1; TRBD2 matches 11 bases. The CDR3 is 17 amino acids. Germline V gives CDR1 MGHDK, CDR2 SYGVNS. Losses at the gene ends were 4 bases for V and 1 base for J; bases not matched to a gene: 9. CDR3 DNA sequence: TGTGCCAGCAGTGGACCTACTAGCGGGAGAGGGTCCTACGAGCAGTACTTC. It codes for CASSGPTSGRGSYEQYF.

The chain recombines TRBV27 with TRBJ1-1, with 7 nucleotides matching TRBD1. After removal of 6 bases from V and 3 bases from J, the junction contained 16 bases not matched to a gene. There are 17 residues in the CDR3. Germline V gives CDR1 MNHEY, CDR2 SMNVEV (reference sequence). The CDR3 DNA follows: TGTGCCAGCAGCATAAATAGAGCACGCAGGGGGGACACTGAAGCTTTCTTT. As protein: CASSINRARRGDTEAFF.

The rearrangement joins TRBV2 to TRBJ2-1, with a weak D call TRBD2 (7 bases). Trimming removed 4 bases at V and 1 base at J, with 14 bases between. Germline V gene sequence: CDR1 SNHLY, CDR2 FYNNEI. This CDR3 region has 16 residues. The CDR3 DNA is TGTGCCAGCAGTGCTTTGGGGAGGGGGTCCTACAATGAGCAGTTCTTC. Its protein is CASSALGRGSYNEQFF.

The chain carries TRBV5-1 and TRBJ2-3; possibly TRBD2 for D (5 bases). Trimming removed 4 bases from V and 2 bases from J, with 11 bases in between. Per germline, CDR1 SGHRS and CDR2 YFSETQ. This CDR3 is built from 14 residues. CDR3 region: CASSPWRATDTQYF. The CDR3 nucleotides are TGCGCCAGCAGCCCTTGGCGGGCCACAGATACGCAGTATTTT.

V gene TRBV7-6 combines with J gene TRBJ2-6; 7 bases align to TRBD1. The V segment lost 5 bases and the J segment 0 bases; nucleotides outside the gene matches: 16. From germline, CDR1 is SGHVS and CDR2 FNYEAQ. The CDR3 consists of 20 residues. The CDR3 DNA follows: TGTGCCAGCAGCAGCAGACAGGGATATCCCCTCGCCTCTGGGGCCAACGTCCTGACTTTC. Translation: CASSSRQGYPLASGANVLTF.

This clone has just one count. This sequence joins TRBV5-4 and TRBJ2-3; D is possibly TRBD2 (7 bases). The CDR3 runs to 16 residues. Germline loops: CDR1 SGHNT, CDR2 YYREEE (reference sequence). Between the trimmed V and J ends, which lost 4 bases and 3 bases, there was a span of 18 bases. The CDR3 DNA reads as TGTGCCAGCAGCGCATGGACTAGGGGGGGGACAGATACGCAGTATTTT. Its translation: CASSAWTRGGTDTQYF.